The next 22 T cell receptor beta chains were all read from a single sample in a study of shared clonotypes between healthy human individuals (dated by TCRdb to 2018 to 2020). CD8 naive samples were obtained by positive selection for CCR7 among CD45RO-negative cells, yielding a CD45RA+CCR7+ population from which TemRA cells were excluded. Libraries were made using the immunoSEQ multiplex PCR assay. TCRdb re-hosts the immuneACCESS table, in-frame sequences only. Its copies lack some clones; in the studies checked, an unresolved V gene accounts for under half of them, and the cause for the rest is not known. This sample comprises about 820,000 clones, nearly 95% of them detected only once. Together, the top ten hold more than 20% of the sample. The sequenced sample was naive CD8+ T cells sorted from blood. The cell subset or site label on this specimen signifies: CD45RA+CCR7+. These receptors were obtained from a man aged 25-45 years in good health.

The genes are TRBV7-3 and TRBJ2-3; a possible D gene is TRBD2 (6 bases). Germline V lookup: CDR1 SGHTA, CDR2 FQGTGA. This CDR3 is built from 17 residues. V lost 5 bases to trimming and J lost 6 bases, with 24 bases between them. CDR3 in amino acids: CASSPAFNGEVGDTQYF. The DNA for the CDR3 is TGTGCCAGCAGCCCAGCCTTTAACGGGGAGGTCGGGGATACGCAGTATTTT.

The chain carries TRBV7-9 and TRBJ2-7; 7 nucleotides line up with TRBD2. This CDR3 comprises 15 residues. The V gene end was trimmed by 1 base and the J gene end by 3 bases; junction bases not matched to a gene: 6. In germline, CDR1 is SEHNR, CDR2 FQNEAQ (reference sequence). CDR3 amino acids: CASSLGAGDLYEQYF. For the CDR3, the DNA is TGTGCCAGCAGCTTAGGGGCGGGAGACCTCTACGAGCAGTACTTC.

The chain combines TRBV28 with TRBJ1-2; the match to TRBD1 covers 9 bases. CDR3 length: 17 amino acids. The V gene end was trimmed by 5 bases and the J gene end by 5 bases; junction bases not matched to a gene: 15. Germline assignment: CDR1 MDHEN and CDR2 SYDVKM. The CDR3 reads CASSPPAGTGTGYGYTF. For the CDR3, the DNA is TGTGCCAGCAGTCCCCCCGCGGGGACAGGGACTGGGTATGGCTACACCTTC.

This chain joins TRBV29-1 and TRBJ2-1, with 8 bases matching TRBD2. The germline gives CDR1 SQVTM, CDR2 ANQGSEA. The V gene end was trimmed by 7 bases and the J gene end by 9 bases; junction bases not matched to a gene: 14. CDR3 length: 14 residues. The CDR3 spells CSAGHRLAGAEQFF. CDR3 nucleotide sequence: TGCAGCGCTGGTCACCGCCTAGCGGGTGCTGAGCAGTTCTTC.

The chain carries TRBV19 and TRBJ2-6, with unresolved D. The CDR3 has 15 residues. The ends were cut back, 10 bases at V and 4 bases at J, with 17 bases in the middle. Germline V gene data show CDR1 as LNHDA and CDR2 as SQIVND (reference sequence). CDR3 amino acids: CATNSPYPGANVLTF. The DNA of the CDR3 is TGTGCCACCAATTCTCCATACCCCGGGGCCAACGTCCTGACTTTC.

The rearrangement links TRBV5-1 to TRBJ1-4; D is ambiguous. The CDR3 extends over 16 amino acids. CDR1 and CDR2 (germline): SGHRS, YFSETQ. Trimming left V 1 base short and J 0 bases short, with 10 bases between. CDR3 DNA sequence: TGCGCCAGCAGCTTGAAAATAGCCGCAACTAATGAAAAACTGTTTTTT. Amino acid sequence: CASSLKIAATNEKLFF. Filled out from reference TRBV5-1 and TRBJ1-4, the complete variable domain reads KAGVTQTPRYLIKTRGQQVTLSCSPISGHRSVSWYQQTPGQGLQFLFEYFSETQRNKGNFPGRFSGRQFSNSRSEMNVSTLELGDSALYLCASSLKIAATNEKLFFGSGTQLSVL.

This clone occurred once. CDR3 protein: CASSQDRRTEAFF. The CDR3 DNA reads as TGCGCCAGCAGCCAAGATCGCAGAACTGAAGCTTTCTTT. The rearrangement joins TRBV4-3 to TRBJ1-1; D call uncertain. The CDR3 totals 13 residues. CDR1 is LGHNA and CDR2 is YSLEER in the germline V gene. V was shortened by 0 bases and J by 5 bases, with 7 bases between the two germline ends.

The chain carries TRBV27 and TRBJ2-7; D is perhaps TRBD1 (5 bases). Trimming removed 0 bases from V and 5 bases from J, with 8 bases in between. Germline V gene sequence: CDR1 MNHEY, CDR2 SMNVEV (reference sequence). This CDR3 spans 13 amino acids. This CDR3 reads CASSLSVRDEQYF. CDR3 DNA: TGTGCCAGCAGTTTATCAGTCAGGGACGAGCAGTACTTC.

This chain uses TRBV28 with TRBJ1-5; D remains unclear. Germline V CDR1 and CDR2: MDHEN, SYDVKM. Trimming shortened V by 3 bases and J by 10 bases, and 13 bases separated the two germline ends. There are 13 residues in the CDR3. The CDR3 spells CASSFKFGGPQHF. Written as DNA, the CDR3 is TGTGCCAGCAGTTTTAAGTTTGGCGGACCCCAGCATTTT.

The rearrangement links TRBV19 to TRBJ2-2, with 7 bases matching TRBD1. V shed 3 bases and J 7 bases; nucleotides not matched to a gene: 8. The germline V gene encodes CDR1 LNHDA and CDR2 SQIVND (reference sequence). This CDR3 is 15 amino acids long. For the CDR3, the DNA is TGTGCCAGTAGTATTTCCTCCCGGACAGGCGGGGAGCTGTTTTTT. Amino acids: CASSISSRTGGELFF.

With respect to this clone: This CDR3 is also generated by other DNA sequences in the sample. The CDR3 here is CASSLITTDTQYF. The CDR3 DNA is TGTGCCAGCAGTTTAATCACCACAGATACGCAGTATTTT. The chain carries TRBV27 and TRBJ2-3; D uncertain. Germline values: CDR1 MNHEY, CDR2 SMNVEV (reference sequence). Trimming pared 2 bases from V and 2 bases from J, leaving 5 bases between. The CDR3 contains 13 residues.

The chain employs TRBV11-2 and TRBJ2-5; D remains unclear. Germline assignment: CDR1 SGHAT and CDR2 FQNNGV. This CDR3 spans 15 amino acids. Trimming took 7 bases from V and 1 from J, leaving 16 bases between them. The CDR3 sequence is CASKMDQLGQETQYF. Here the CDR3 DNA reads TGTGCCAGCAAAATGGACCAACTTGGCCAAGAGACCCAGTACTTC.

The gene calls are TRBV2 and TRBJ1-5; D may be TRBD1 (6 bases). The CDR3 length is 13 residues. Germline loops: CDR1 SNHLY, CDR2 FYNNEI. V gave up 7 bases and J gave up 4 bases, with 11 bases separating them. The CDR3 spells CASKTGLNQPQHF. CDR3 nucleotide sequence: TGTGCCAGCAAAACAGGGCTAAATCAGCCCCAGCATTTT. Full variable domain (missing parts from reference TRBV2 and TRBJ1-5): EPEVTQTPSHQVTQMGQEVILRCVPISNHLYFYWYRQILGQKVEFLVSFYNNEISEKSEIFDDQFSVERPDGSNFTLKIRSTKLEDSAMYFCASKTGLNQPQHFGDGTRLSIL.

J is TRBJ2-7 and V is TRBV10-3; 11 bases line up with TRBD2. Germline lookup yields CDR1 ENHRY and CDR2 SYGVKD. This CDR3 contains 13 residues. Unmatched junction bases numbered 5, after V lost 10 bases and J lost 3 bases. The CDR3 DNA reads as TGTGCCAGCCGACTAGCGGGAAACTACGAGCAGTACTTC. It translates to CASRLAGNYEQYF.

The genes are TRBV5-1 and TRBJ2-2; 9 nucleotides agree with TRBD1. The germline V gene has CDR1 SGHRS and CDR2 YFSETQ. V was clipped by 4 bases and J by 5 bases; unmatched bases: 6. This CDR3 spans 15 amino acids. The CDR3 DNA follows: TGCGCCAGCAGCCCCCGGGACAGGGTAACCGGGGAGCTGTTTTTT. It encodes CASSPRDRVTGELFF.

The genes are TRBV11-2 and TRBJ2-1; a weak D match, TRBD1 (7 bases). Per the germline V gene, CDR1 is SGHAT and CDR2 is FQNNGV. V lost 7 bases and J lost 4, with 20 bases in between. The CDR3 has 16 residues. The CDR3 loop reads CASTGKGGQVYNEQFF. The CDR3 DNA is TGTGCCAGCACCGGGAAGGGAGGACAGGTGTACAATGAGCAGTTCTTC.

The V call is TRBV11-2, the J call TRBJ2-5; a possible D gene is TRBD2 (5 bases). V lost 1 base, J lost 9 bases, and 15 bases lay in between. The CDR3 runs to 14 residues. CDR1 is SGHAT and CDR2 is FQNNGV in the germline V gene. CDR3 sequence reads: CASSLAEGSFAQYF. Written as DNA, the CDR3 is TGTGCCAGCAGCTTAGCCGAGGGCAGTTTCGCCCAGTACTTC. Complete variable domain (other parts from reference TRBV11-2 and TRBJ2-5): EAGVAQSPRYKIIEKRQSVAFWCNPISGHATLYWYQQILGQGPKLLIQFQNNGVVDDSQLPKDRFSAERLKGVDSTLKIQPAKLEDSAVYLCASSLAEGSFAQYFGPGTRLLVL.

The chain has TRBV27 and TRBJ2-1; a weak D match, TRBD2 (5 bases). This CDR3 has 13 amino acids. Germline-derived CDR1 and CDR2 are MNHEY and SMNVEV (reference sequence). Trimming left V 6 bases short and J 6 bases short, with 12 bases between. CDR3 residues: CASSNTRSNEQFF. CDR3 DNA sequence: TGTGCCAGCAGCAATACTAGATCCAATGAGCAGTTCTTC.

There are a few counts of this clone. CDR3 protein: CASSSRTGTQETQYF. The CDR3 region has the DNA TGTGCCAGCAGCTCTAGGACAGGGACCCAAGAGACCCAGTACTTC. The V gene is TRBV7-9, the J gene TRBJ2-5; TRBD1 matches 8 bases. After removal of 4 bases from V and 1 base from J, the junction contained 5 bases not matched to a gene. Per germline, CDR1 SEHNR and CDR2 FQNEAQ (reference sequence). The CDR3 is 15 amino acids.

This chain's CDR3 is CASSLGTGWEQYF. In DNA, the CDR3 is TGTGCCAGCAGCTTAGGGACAGGGTGGGAGCAGTACTTC. This chain connects TRBV7-9 to TRBJ2-7; 8 nucleotides line up with TRBD1. The CDR3 runs to 13 residues. The germline CDR1 and CDR2 sequences are SEHNR and FQNEAQ (reference sequence). The V and J ends lost 1 base and 7 bases, in that order; junction bases with no gene match: 3.

In its sample, this clone was seen once. The chain joins TRBV19 to TRBJ1-1; 7 bases are shared with TRBD1. Losses at the gene ends were 2 bases for V and 4 bases for J; bases not matched to a gene: 1. CDR3 size: 13 residues. Germline-derived CDR1 and CDR2 are LNHDA and SQIVND (reference sequence). The DNA for the CDR3 is TGTGCCAGTAGTATAACAGGGGTCACTGAAGCTTTCTTT. It encodes CASSITGVTEAFF.

The chain recombines TRBV14 with TRBJ2-3; TRBD2 matches 8 bases. The ends lost 4 bases at V and 0 bases at J; junction bases unmatched: 3. The germline V gene encodes CDR1 SGHDN and CDR2 FVKESK. The CDR3 runs 15 residues. The CDR3 loop reads CASSLAGRSTDTQYF. CDR3 DNA: TGTGCCAGCAGCCTAGCGGGGAGAAGCACAGATACGCAGTATTTT.